The 22 T cell receptor beta chains below come from one sample, sequenced in a study of a mutant IDH1 vaccine in newly diagnosed glioma. Time point here: week 23, last vaccination. Doses consisted of 300 ug of mutant IDH1 20-mer peptide each, paired with topical imiquimod. These TCRs' antigens remain unknown. Data came from immunoSEQ multiplex PCR; TCRdb stores just in-frame clones and leaves some out. The table shows about 55,000 clones, with approximately 80% occurring only once. The material was PBMCs, obtained from a glioma patient whose treatment included an IDH1 peptide vaccine. The origin of the receptors is a middle-aged man with glioma.

This clone occurred a few times. The genes are TRBV4-2 and TRBJ2-3; 13 bases are shared with TRBD2. The CDR3 length is 15 residues. CDR1 LGHNA and CDR2 YNFKEQ come from the germline V gene. After removal of 4 bases from V and 5 bases from J, the junction contained 3 bases not matched to a gene. The CDR3 sequence: CASSPRLAGGDTQYF. CDR3 sequence (DNA): TGTGCCAGCAGCCCTAGACTAGCGGGGGGAGATACGCAGTATTTT.

The CDR3, as DNA: TGTGCCAGCTCCCTTAGCACAGATACGCAGTATTTT. Its translation is CASSLSTDTQYF. This chain connects TRBV18 to TRBJ2-3; no clear D gene. Germline-derived CDR1 and CDR2 are KGHSH and LQKENI. Trimming stripped 6 bases from V and 0 bases from J, with 4 bases between. There are 12 residues in the CDR3.

The J gene is TRBJ1-3, the V gene TRBV5-1; D remains unclear. The V gene lost 0 bases and the J gene lost 0 bases, with 4 bases spanning the gap. CDR3 length equals 14 residues. Germline values: CDR1 SGHRS, CDR2 YFSETQ. DNA of the CDR3: TGCGCCAGCAGCTTGGCTGTCTCTGGAAACACCATATATTTT. Protein sequence: CASSLAVSGNTIYF.

The J gene is TRBJ1-1, the V gene TRBV6-1, with D possibly TRBD1 on 6 matching bases. Trimming pared 6 bases from V and 5 bases from J, leaving 16 bases between. The CDR3 sequence is 14 residues long. CDR1 MNHNS and CDR2 SASEGT come from the germline V gene. For the CDR3, the DNA is TGTGCCAGCAGGGGTACGGGAGGGGGGACTGAAGCTTTCTTT. The encoded protein is CASRGTGGGTEAFF.

V and J are TRBV6-6 and TRBJ2-5; D gene uncertain. From germline, CDR1 is MNHNY and CDR2 SVGAGI (reference sequence). CDR3 length equals 14 residues. Trimming removed 6 bases from V and 5 bases from J, with 16 bases in between. The CDR3 DNA follows: TGTGCCAGCAGCCGCGCTTGGGCCGGGGAGACCCAGTACTTC. As protein: CASSRAWAGETQYF.

The V gene is TRBV10-2, the J gene TRBJ2-7, with D possibly called TRBD1 or TRBD2 (6 bases each). The germline V gene has CDR1 WSHSY and CDR2 SAAADI. The CDR3 is 14 residues long. Trimming took off 7 bases at V and 0 bases at J, with 13 bases between the two ends. This chain's CDR3 is CASKRGDPSYEQYF. The CDR3 DNA reads TGCGCCAGCAAAAGGGGGGACCCCTCCTACGAGCAGTACTTC.

This clone appeared a single time. This chain joins TRBV9 and TRBJ2-3; D gene unclear. V was pared by 0 bases and J by 2 bases, with 1 base between. The V gene's germline CDR1 is SGDLS and CDR2 YYNGEE. CDR3 length equals 12 residues. The CDR3 region has the DNA TGTGCCAGCAGCGTAGCCACAGATACGCAGTATTTT. Protein: CASSVATDTQYF.

The chain joins TRBV18 to TRBJ2-3; TRBD2 might be the D (6 bases). The CDR3 is made up of 16 amino acids. Germline loops: CDR1 KGHSH, CDR2 LQKENI. V lost 9 bases to trimming and J lost 3 bases, with 22 bases between them. The CDR3 region is CASVIGGAVRTDTQYF. CDR3 in DNA: TGTGCCAGTGTCATCGGAGGGGCAGTTCGAACAGATACGCAGTATTTT.

To note about this clone: The junction shows a germline mismatch at one end, possibly a read error. This chain uses TRBV29-1 with TRBJ1-1, with D maybe TRBD1 (5 bases). Germline CDR1 reads SQVTM; CDR2 reads ANQGSEA. This CDR3 has 13 amino acids. The CDR3 DNA is TGCAGCGTCGGGGCCAGGGTGAATACTGAAGCTTTCTTT. This codes for CSVGARVNTEAFF. Full variable domain (rest looked up from reference TRBV29-1 and TRBJ1-1): SAVISQKPSRDICQRGTSLTIQCQVDSQVTMMFWYRQQPGQSLTLIATANQGSEATYESGFVIDKFPISRPNLTFSTLTVSNMSPEDSSIYLCSVGARVNTEAFFGQGTRLTVV.

The genes are TRBV15 and TRBJ1-1; 8 bases are shared with TRBD1. The CDR3 sequence is 16 residues long. The junction had 10 bases not matched to a gene; V was cut back by 1 base and J by 6 bases. Germline-derived CDR1 and CDR2 are LNHNV and YYDKDF (reference sequence). The CDR3, as DNA: TGTGCCACCAGCAGAGTCCCGGACAGGGTTTTGGCTGAAGCTTTCTTT. Its translation is CATSRVPDRVLAEAFF.

This clone was seen a handful of times. This sequence joins TRBV7-9 and TRBJ1-1, with D unresolved. This CDR3 has 13 amino acids. The germline V gene has CDR1 SEHNR and CDR2 FQNEAQ (reference sequence). Between the trimmed V and J ends, which lost 3 bases and 0 bases, there was a span of 5 bases. CDR3 DNA: TGTGCCAGCAGCTTTCCTATGAACACTGAAGCTTTCTTT. Protein sequence: CASSFPMNTEAFF.

The chain carries TRBV4-1 and TRBJ2-1; D perhaps matches TRBD2 (6 bases). Trimming took off 1 base at V and 8 bases at J, with 12 bases between the two ends. This CDR3 region has 14 residues. CDR1 MGHRA and CDR2 YSYEKL come from the germline V gene. This chain's CDR3 is CASSQVSGEDEQFF. The CDR3 region has the DNA TGCGCCAGCAGCCAAGTTTCGGGGGAGGATGAGCAGTTCTTC.

This chain uses TRBV7-9 with TRBJ1-3, with D unresolved. The CDR3 is made up of 14 amino acids. CDR1 is SEHNR, CDR2 FQNEAQ, per germline (reference sequence). Between the trimmed V and J ends, which lost 2 bases and 0 bases, there was a span of 5 bases. As DNA, the CDR3 is TGTGCCAGCAGCTTATCGGTCTCTGGAAACACCATATATTTT. Protein: CASSLSVSGNTIYF.

The V and J genes are TRBV2 and TRBJ2-2; TRBD1 agrees at 7 bases. The CDR3 loop spans 15 amino acids. V trimming: 3 bases; J trimming: 0 bases; junction bases outside the gene matches: 1. Germline-derived CDR1 and CDR2 are SNHLY and FYNNEI. The CDR3 bases are TGTGCCAGCAGTGACAGGGGGACGAACACCGGGGAGCTGTTTTTT. Encoded protein: CASSDRGTNTGELFF.

This clone has only a few counts. The chain recombines TRBV19 with TRBJ1-6, with 9 bases lining up with TRBD1. This CDR3 contains 14 residues. Germline V gene lookup returns CDR1 LNHDA and CDR2 SQIVND (reference sequence). With 4 bases clipped from V and 14 bases from J, the junction kept 9 bases outside the gene matches. CDR3 nucleotide sequence: TGTGCCAGTAGTACCGGACAGGGGAATAGGGCCCTCCACTTT. Its protein product is CASSTGQGNRALHF.

The gene calls are TRBV11-1 and TRBJ2-5; weak D call: TRBD1 (6 bases). The CDR3 spans 13 residues. The germline V gene has CDR1 SGHAT and CDR2 FQDESV (reference sequence). V was cut by 5 bases and J by 5 bases, with 12 bases left in between. The CDR3 protein is CASSQQGWETQYF. The CDR3 DNA reads TGTGCCAGCAGCCAACAGGGTTGGGAGACCCAGTACTTC.

The CDR3 DNA follows: TGTGCCAGCAGTTACTCGGGTAGGGGTCGTCGGGAGCAGTACTTC. Amino acid sequence: CASSYSGRGRREQYF. The chain couples TRBV6-5 to TRBJ2-7; TRBD1 is a possible D gene (5 bases). This CDR3 contains 15 residues. The germline gives CDR1 MNHEY, CDR2 SVGAGI. Trimming pared 0 bases from V and 7 bases from J, leaving 16 bases between.

CDR3 sequence: CASRGLAGAYEQYF. In DNA, the CDR3 is TGTGCCAGCAGGGGACTAGCGGGGGCCTACGAGCAGTACTTC. V gene TRBV5-6 combines with J gene TRBJ2-7; 14 bases match TRBD2. Germline V gene data show CDR1 as SGHDT and CDR2 as YYEEEE. The CDR3 is 14 residues long. The V segment lost 5 bases and the J segment 2 bases; nucleotides outside the gene matches: 0.

The rearrangement joins TRBV7-2 to TRBJ1-1, with 9 bases aligning to TRBD1. The CDR3 loop spans 13 amino acids. In germline, CDR1 is SGHTA, CDR2 FQGNSA. With 5 bases clipped from V and 3 bases from J, the junction kept 1 base outside the gene matches. The CDR3 spells CASSRQGDTEAFF. The CDR3 DNA reads TGTGCCAGCAGCCGACAGGGGGACACTGAAGCTTTCTTT.

The genes are TRBV9 and TRBJ2-3; D remains unclear. Germline V gene sequence: CDR1 SGDLS, CDR2 YYNGEE. Trimming pared 0 bases from V and 0 bases from J, leaving 14 bases between. The CDR3 is made up of 17 amino acids. The CDR3 nucleotides are TGTGCCAGCAGCGTAGAATGGGATACCACTAGCACAGATACGCAGTATTTT. This encodes CASSVEWDTTSTDTQYF.

This clone was seen more than once but under ten times. This chain joins TRBV11-2 and TRBJ1-2, with TRBD1 matching 7 bases. CDR1 is SGHAT and CDR2 is FQNNGV in the germline V gene. This CDR3 has 13 amino acids. With 3 bases clipped from V and 4 bases from J, the junction kept 2 bases outside the gene matches. The CDR3 sequence is CASSFPGGYGYTF. The CDR3 bases are TGTGCCAGCAGCTTCCCAGGGGGCTATGGCTACACCTTC. The full variable domain, completed using reference TRBV11-2 and TRBJ1-2, is EAGVAQSPRYKIIEKRQSVAFWCNPISGHATLYWYQQILGQGPKLLIQFQNNGVVDDSQLPKDRFSAERLKGVDSTLKIQPAKLEDSAVYLCASSFPGGYGYTFGSGTRLTVV.

The chain carries TRBV6-5 and TRBJ1-5, with D unclear. With 6 bases removed from V and 2 bases from J, the gap between germline ends came to 11 bases. The germline CDR1 and CDR2 sequences are MNHEY and SVGAGI. CDR3 length: 14 amino acids. As DNA, the CDR3 is TGTGCCAGCAGCCCTGACAACGGCAATCAGCCCCAGCATTTT. Translating it yields CASSPDNGNQPQHF.